These T cell receptor beta chains were read from a single sample in a study of blood T cell repertoires in COVID-19. TCRdb's copy holds only in-frame clones and misses some; the assay was immunoSEQ multiplex PCR. This table has about 53,000 clones, 75% to 90% appearing once. Material: peripheral blood. The source is a man at least 80 years old with acute or convalescent COVID-19. Both conserved end residues are part of each CDR3. D genes are given only for firm matches.

TRBJ2-3,17,TRBD1,TRBV4-1,TGCGCCAGCAGCCAAGCGGGGACAGGGGGAGGCACAGATACGCAGTATTTT,CASSQAGTGGGTDTQYF
TRBJ1-2,16,TRBD1,TRBV14,TGTGCCAGCAGCCAAGGATGGACAGGAGGAGGCTATGGCTGCACCTTC,CASSQGWTGGGYGCTF
TRBJ1-5,15,.,TRBV18,TGTGCCAGCTCACCACCAAGGGGAGGAATTCAGCCCCAGCATTTT,CASSPPRGGIQPQHF
TRBJ2-3,16,.,TRBV3-1/TRBV3-2,TGTGCCAGCAGCCCTCAGGGTCCCCAGGGCACAGATACGCAGTATTTT,CASSPQGPQGTDTQYF
TRBJ1-2,14,TRBD1,TRBV5-4,TGTGCCAGCAGCTTGGAGGGGGCTTTGTATGGCTACACCTTC,CASSLEGALYGYTF
TRBJ2-1,12,.,TRBV18,TGTGCCAGCTCACCACCGGGCTATGAGCAGTTCTTC,CASSPPGYEQFF
TRBJ1-3,16,.,TRBV7-2,TGTGCCAGCAGCTTAGTCCGCGCAGGGGTCGGAAACACCATATATTTT,CASSLVRAGVGNTIYF
TRBJ2-7,14,.,TRBV7-2,TGTGCCAGCAGCTTATCATTAGTCTCCTACGAGCAGTACTTC,CASSLSLVSYEQYF
TRBJ1-2,14,.,TRBV28,TGTGCGAGCAGTAAAAGGGGCGCGACCTATGGCTACACCTTC,CASSKRGATYGYTF
TRBJ1-2,18,TRBD1,TRBV14,TGTGCCAGCAGCCAGCTGGGACAGGTCAGCCGACAGGCCTATGGCTACACCTTC,CASSQLGQVSRQAYGYTF
TRBJ2-1,16,.,TRBV12-2,TGTGCAAGTCGCTTAGATGCGGGGGGGCCCTGGAATGAGCAGTTCTTC,CASRLDAGGPWNEQFF
TRBJ2-7,14,TRBD2,TRBV27,TGTGCCAGCCGTGGGGCGGGGGGGCGCTACGAGCAGTACTTC,CASRGAGGRYEQYF
TRBJ2-4,22,TRBD2,TRBV3-1/TRBV3-2,TGTGCCAGCAGCCAACCCCGAATTGGGGCTAGCGGGGGCCTCCTAGCCAAAAACATTCAGTACTTC,CASSQPRIGASGGLLAKNIQYF
TRBJ1-3,14,TRBD1,TRBV9,TGTGCCAGCAGCGTGGGACAGGTCGGAAACACCATATATTTT,CASSVGQVGNTIYF
TRBJ2-7,15,.,TRBV11-2,TGTGCCAGCAGTTCGGTGCGGGTCTCCTCCTACGAGCAGTACTTC,CASSSVRVSSYEQYF
TRBJ1-1,13,.,TRBV11-2,TGTGCCAGCAGCTTCAAGGGGTACACTGAAGCTTTCTTT,CASSFKGYTEAFF